The 19 T cell receptor beta chains presented below share a single source sample, sequenced in a study of T cells in Graves' hyperthyroidism and ophthalmopathy. It was RNA transcripts that yielded the amplified TCR beta CDR3 regions. Initially, a first-round RT-PCR of the TCR CDR3 employed the HTBI primer set. TCRdb itself ran the multiplex PCR reads through MiXCR, one entry per CDR3 protein. Of 300,000 to 350,000 distinct CDR3 sequences in the sample, 15% to 20% were seen once. The sequenced sample was blood. The receptors were sampled from a middle-aged woman with Graves' ophthalmopathy.

This clonotype was counted at least ten times. The chain couples TRBV6-2 or TRBV6-3 to TRBJ2-7, with D maybe TRBD1 (8 bases). CDR3 length equals 15 residues. The germline V and J ends were trimmed by 6 bases and 1 base, with 16 bases remaining between them. Germline V gene lookup returns CDR1 MNHEY and CDR2 SVGEGT. CDR3 region: CASRTGALASYEQYF. DNA of the CDR3: TGTGCCAGCAGGACAGGGGCACTAGCGTCCTACGAGCAGTACTTC.

This clonotype has at least ten counts. This chain uses TRBV6-1 with TRBJ2-3; D unclear. CDR1 MNHNS and CDR2 SASEGT come from the germline V gene. The germline V and J ends were trimmed by 10 bases and 6 bases, with 8 bases remaining between them. The CDR3 sequence is 10 residues long. The CDR3 region is CATQRDTQYF. The CDR3 DNA follows: TGTGCCACCCAGAGGGATACGCAGTATTTT.

This clonotype was observed at least ten times. The genes are TRBV30 and TRBJ2-7, with 10 nucleotides matching TRBD1. Germline V gives CDR1 GTSNPN, CDR2 SVGIG (reference sequence). The junction had 6 bases not matched to a gene; V was cut back by 3 bases and J by 4 bases. This CDR3 spans 14 amino acids. In nucleotides, the CDR3 is TGTGCCTGGAGGGCTGACAGGGGGCCATACGAGCAGTACTTC. Its translation: CAWRADRGPYEQYF.

This clonotype was detected ten times or more. This chain links TRBV28 with TRBJ2-2, with D perhaps matching TRBD1 (6 bases). The CDR3 spans 16 residues. Trimming cost V 2 bases and J 3 bases, with 13 bases left between them. Germline assignment: CDR1 MDHEN and CDR2 SYDVKM. CDR3 DNA sequence: TGTGCCAGCAGTTTAATAGGGGGAGTCGACACCGGGGAGCTGTTTTTT. Its translation: CASSLIGGVDTGELFF.

This clonotype was detected many times. The rearrangement joins TRBV5-1 to TRBJ1-1; 9 bases are shared with TRBD1. In germline, CDR1 is SGHRS, CDR2 YFSETQ. V shed 3 bases and J 8 bases; nucleotides not matched to a gene: 2. The CDR3 covers 12 residues. CDR3 residues: CASSSGTGEAFF. In DNA, the CDR3 is TGCGCCAGCAGCTCCGGGACAGGGGAAGCTTTCTTT.

The chain recombines TRBV14 with TRBJ1-1, with TRBD1 matching over 7 bases. V was clipped by 0 bases and J by 1 base; unmatched bases: 14. This CDR3 is built from 19 residues. Germline CDR1 SGHDN, CDR2 FVKESK. The CDR3 region is CASSQEEQGTAAWNTEAFF. As DNA, the CDR3 is TGTGCCAGCAGCCAAGAAGAACAGGGGACAGCAGCTTGGAACACTGAAGCTTTCTTT.

Ten or more counts support this clonotype. This chain connects TRBV7-9 to TRBJ1-5, with D uncertain. The CDR3 consists of 14 residues. Germline CDR1 SEHNR, CDR2 FQNEAQ (reference sequence). Trimming left V 5 bases short and J 0 bases short, with 8 bases between. As DNA, the CDR3 is TGTGCCAGCAGCCCGACACATAGCAATCAGCCCCAGCATTTT. Translating gives CASSPTHSNQPQHF.

The chain uses TRBV20-1 and TRBJ2-5, with 9 bases matching TRBD2. The length of the CDR3 is 15 residues. The germline gives CDR1 DFQATT, CDR2 SNEGSKA (reference sequence). The V gene end was trimmed by 3 bases and the J gene end by 5 bases; junction bases not matched to a gene: 10. The CDR3 region is CSARAVAGASETQYF. The CDR3 DNA follows: TGCAGTGCTAGGGCGGTAGCGGGAGCGTCCGAGACCCAGTACTTC.

This clonotype was recorded at least ten times. The J gene is TRBJ2-7, the V gene TRBV5-1, with 10 bases matching TRBD2. After removal of 3 bases from V and 3 bases from J, the junction contained 6 bases not matched to a gene. The CDR3 covers 15 residues. Germline values: CDR1 SGHRS, CDR2 YFSETQ. DNA of the CDR3: TGCGCCAGCAGCTCTTCTAGCGGGAGTATCTACGAGCAGTACTTC. This sequence encodes CASSSSSGSIYEQYF.

This clonotype has a count of ten or more. This chain connects TRBV2 to TRBJ1-2; no clear D gene. The germline gives CDR1 SNHLY, CDR2 FYNNEI. This CDR3 spans 13 amino acids. Trimming cost V 4 bases and J 7 bases, with 13 bases left between them. The CDR3 region is CASSAGQDAGYTF. The CDR3 coding sequence is TGTGCCAGCAGTGCTGGCCAGGATGCTGGCTACACCTTC. The whole variable domain, filled in from reference TRBV2 and TRBJ1-2, reads EPEVTQTPSHQVTQMGQEVILRCVPISNHLYFYWYRQILGQKVEFLVSFYNNEISEKSEIFDDQFSVERPDGSNFTLKIRSTKLEDSAMYFCASSAGQDAGYTFGSGTRLTVV.

This clonotype was observed at least ten times. The chain recombines TRBV6-5 with TRBJ2-1, with a weak D call TRBD2 (5 bases). Germline V gene lookup returns CDR1 MNHEY and CDR2 SVGAGI. The CDR3 is made up of 14 amino acids. Trimming took 0 bases from V and 7 from J, leaving 10 bases between them. CDR3 loop: CASSYSRRGNEQFF. The CDR3 region has the DNA TGTGCCAGCAGTTACTCGAGACGGGGAAATGAGCAGTTCTTC.

This clonotype came up many times. This chain links TRBV29-1 with TRBJ1-1; tentative D call: TRBD1 (6 bases). The germline V gene has CDR1 SQVTM and CDR2 ANQGSEA. There are 15 residues in the CDR3. The germline V and J ends were trimmed by 8 bases and 4 bases, with 23 bases remaining between them. The CDR3 region is CSQLGGARGSTEAFF. CDR3 coding DNA: TGCAGCCAGCTGGGGGGGGCGCGAGGGAGCACTGAAGCTTTCTTT.

In this sample, this clonotype turned up many times. The V gene is TRBV28, the J gene TRBJ2-7; D gene unclear. The length of the CDR3 is 18 residues. Trimming cost V 3 bases and J 2 bases, with 23 bases left between them. The germline gives CDR1 MDHEN, CDR2 SYDVKM. The CDR3: CASSFSRLGAVTPYEQYF. DNA of the CDR3: TGTGCCAGCAGTTTTTCAAGACTCGGTGCCGTGACCCCCTACGAGCAGTACTTC.

A few counts support this clonotype. The chain combines TRBV28 with TRBJ1-5, with D unclear. Germline V gene sequence: CDR1 MDHEN, CDR2 SYDVKM. The CDR3 is 17 residues long. Trimming took off 3 bases at V and 3 bases at J, with 18 bases between the two ends. The CDR3 DNA reads TGTGCCAGCAGTTTTACGGCAACCCGGTGGGTCAATCAGCCCCAGCATTTT. As protein: CASSFTATRWVNQPQHF. Variable domain in full (rest from reference TRBV28 and TRBJ1-5): DVKVTQSSRYLVKRTGEKVFLECVQDMDHENMFWYRQDPGLGLRLIYFSYDVKMKEKGDIPEGYSVSREKKERFSLILESASTNQTSMYLCASSFTATRWVNQPQHFGDGTRLSIL.

This clonotype was observed many times. V gene TRBV6-1 combines with J gene TRBJ2-5, with D possibly matching TRBD2 (5 bases). Germline-derived CDR1 and CDR2 are MNHNS and SASEGT. There are 15 residues in the CDR3. Trimming took off 5 bases at V and 1 base at J, with 14 bases between the two ends. In DNA, the CDR3 is TGTGCCAGCAGTATTGAGGGTCTCGGCCAAGAGACCCAGTACTTC. Encoded protein: CASSIEGLGQETQYF.

This clonotype was picked up many times. J is TRBJ2-4 and V is TRBV6-1; D is unresolved. There are 16 residues in the CDR3. Germline CDR1 reads MNHNS; CDR2 reads SASEGT. The ends were cut back, 2 bases at V and 0 bases at J, with 11 bases in the middle. The CDR3 nucleotides are TGTGCCAGCAGTGAAATGGCCAGTTTAGCCAAAAACATTCAGTACTTC. Amino acids: CASSEMASLAKNIQYF.

This clonotype has a count of ten or more. This sequence joins TRBV7-2 and TRBJ2-5; D is undetermined. The CDR3 spans 13 residues. Trimming took off 4 bases at V and 0 bases at J, with 6 bases between the two ends. Germline loops: CDR1 SGHTA, CDR2 FQGNSA. Written as DNA, the CDR3 is TGTGCCAGCAGCTGGAGCTACCAAGAGACCCAGTACTTC. Its protein product is CASSWSYQETQYF.

This clonotype was counted ten times or more. The V call is TRBV5-1, the J call TRBJ1-1; D ambiguous. The germline CDR1 and CDR2 sequences are SGHRS and YFSETQ. V lost 3 bases and J lost 7, with 10 bases in between. CDR3 length: 12 amino acids. The CDR3 bases are TGCGCCAGCAGCTCCGGACCCGATGAAGCTTTCTTT. Amino acids: CASSSGPDEAFF.

This clonotype has a count of ten or more. The chain carries TRBV7-6 and TRBJ2-7; 7 positions agree with TRBD2. V was clipped by 4 bases and J by 6 bases; unmatched bases: 12. Germline V lookup: CDR1 SGHVS, CDR2 FNYEAQ. The CDR3 runs 15 residues. The CDR3 DNA sequence: TGTGCCAGCAGCTCAACCGCGAGCGGGATAGGCGAGCAGTACTTC. This translates into CASSSTASGIGEQYF.